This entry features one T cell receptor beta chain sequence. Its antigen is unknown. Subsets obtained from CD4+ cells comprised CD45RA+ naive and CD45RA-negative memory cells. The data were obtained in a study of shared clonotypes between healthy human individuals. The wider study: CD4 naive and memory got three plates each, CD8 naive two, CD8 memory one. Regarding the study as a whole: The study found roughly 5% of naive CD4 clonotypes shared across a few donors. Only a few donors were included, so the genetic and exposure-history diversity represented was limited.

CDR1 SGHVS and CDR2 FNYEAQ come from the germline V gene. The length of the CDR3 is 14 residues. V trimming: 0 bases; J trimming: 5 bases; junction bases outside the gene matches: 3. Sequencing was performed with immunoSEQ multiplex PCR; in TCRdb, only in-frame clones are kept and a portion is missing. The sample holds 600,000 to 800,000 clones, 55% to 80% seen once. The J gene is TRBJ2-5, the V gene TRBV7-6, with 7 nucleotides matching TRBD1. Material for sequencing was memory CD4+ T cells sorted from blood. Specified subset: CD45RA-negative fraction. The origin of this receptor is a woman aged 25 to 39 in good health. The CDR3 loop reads CASSLAGGSETQYF. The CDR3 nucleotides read TGTGCCAGCAGCTTAGCAGGGGGCAGTGAGACCCAGTACTTC.